This entry describes one TCR beta chain. Its antigen is unknown. The data derive from a study of siplizumab effects on memory and regulatory T cells. Every sample had approximately 100,000 of its TCR templates assayed. Sequenced by immunoSEQ multiplex PCR; TCRdb stores in-frame clones only, minus some. The data hold over 95,000 clones, with around 93% observed a single time. The V gene end was trimmed by 6 bases and the J gene end by 2 bases; junction bases not matched to a gene: 4. CDR3 size: 14 residues. Germline-derived CDR1 and CDR2 are SNHLY and FYNNEI. Overall study results and limits: Unstimulated subsets accounted for the mapping of only a minor share of the clones that were alloreactive.

V is TRBV2 and J is TRBJ1-3; 7 bases are a match to TRBD1. The specimen sequenced was non-Treg CD4+ T cells sorted from blood. The clonotype was recovered from a human donor in good health. In DNA form, the CDR3 reads TGTGCCAGCAGGGCGACAGGGACTGGAAACACCATATATTTT. Translated: CASRATGTGNTIYF.